This entry describes one TCR beta chain. Its antigen is not yet known. No base qualities exist here, and no much larger clone lies one base off it. CDR1 and CDR2, per the germline V gene (reference sequence), are LNHNV and YYDKDF. Cut back by 7 bases and 4 bases, the V and J ends lie 18 bases apart. Measured from the cysteine to the phenylalanine, the CDR3 is 15 residues long. The entry retains the CDR3 DNA only, 45 bases that are in frame from base 1. TCRbeta CDR3 regions were amplified from genomic DNA by means of the immunoSEQ Assay, a bias-controlled multiplex PCR. Per the original workflow: The number of nucleated cells in each sample was estimated by amplification of reference gene primers within the assay. Sequence reads were collapsed and filtered to measure the absolute abundance of every unique TCRbeta CDR3 rearrangement. For each sample, productive Simpson clonality was calculated as the square root of Simpson's diversity index across productive rearrangements. TCRdb took this table from immuneACCESS and kept in-frame rearrangements with V and J called. Such tables lack part of the clones; where checked against another copy, unresolved V genes explain under half of the gap, and the rest is unexplained. That table gives V, J and clone size, and the DNA gave D and trimming. In this sample the table shows more than 200,000 clones, 81% of which occur a single time. Roughly 8% of the sample rests with the top ten.

These data are taken from a study of blood T cell repertoires in COVID-19 (dated by TCRdb to between 2020 and 2021). Turning to the overall study: Collaborator samples came from the United States, Italy and Spain and covered acute and convalescent phases of COVID-19. The samples were drawn from the first 160 participants of the ongoing ImmuneRACE study and from 950 to 1,500 subjects provided by 6 global collaborators. HLA class I and class II types, where available, came from metadata supplied by the sample provider rather than from assay-based typing. The sample metadata nearly always contained a de-identified subject ID, COVID-19 status, age in years and sex. Subjects who had been exposed to COVID-19, were actively infected with it, or had recovered from it provided the deeply sampled blood TCRbeta repertoires that made up the dataset. A freely available public database, intended as a resource for researchers studying the immune response to SARS-CoV-2, is where the repertoires were released. The prospective study material was composed of cDNA or gDNA derived from T cells, B-cell-depleted T cells, or PBMCs.

Collaborating institutions collected whole blood in K2EDTA tubes following their own protocols. For TCRbeta analysis, collaborator samples were shipped as frozen whole blood, as isolated PBMCs, or as DNA extracted from either sample type. Study-level results and caveats: The quantity of clinical and demographic metadata differed by source and by participant and was supplied without curation.

The receptor's source is a woman of 80 years or more with acute or convalescent COVID-19. Recombination joined TRBV15 with TRBJ2-3; the D gene is perhaps TRBD1, on 6 matching bases. Sequencing input: peripheral blood. In nucleotide form, the sequence is TGTGCCACCACCTTACAGGGTAACCCCGCAGATACGCAGTATTTT. Its protein reads: CATTLQGNPADTQYF.